Detailed here is one T cell receptor beta chain. A Seattle source enrolled patients during active infection and followed them longitudinally. The data stem from a study of blood T cell repertoires in COVID-19. Study-wide context: T cells, B-cell-depleted T cells, or PBMCs provided the cDNA or gDNA that served as material.

This CDR3 is built from 16 residues. Between the trimmed V and J ends, which lost 2 bases and 11 bases, there was a span of 24 bases. Germline V gene data show CDR1 as SNHLY and CDR2 as FYNNEI. As handled by the study authors: Reference gene primers were amplified, and this amplification served to estimate nucleated cell counts. Method: immunoSEQ multiplex PCR; TCRdb's copy keeps in-frame clones and lacks some. The V and J calls and the clone size are those of that table, but D and trimming were determined from the DNA. The top ten clones hold roughly 6.6% of a sample with about 360,000 clones, 86% of them seen once.

The origin of this receptor is a woman aged 55-69 years with COVID-19, enrolled during active disease. The sequenced sample was peripheral blood. This rearrangement joins TRBV2 to TRBJ1-2, with D tentatively TRBD1 (6 bases). The CDR3 nucleotides are TGTGCCAGCAGTGAATTTAATTGGGGACATCCGAAGCATTACACCTTC. Its translation: CASSEFNWGHPKHYTF.